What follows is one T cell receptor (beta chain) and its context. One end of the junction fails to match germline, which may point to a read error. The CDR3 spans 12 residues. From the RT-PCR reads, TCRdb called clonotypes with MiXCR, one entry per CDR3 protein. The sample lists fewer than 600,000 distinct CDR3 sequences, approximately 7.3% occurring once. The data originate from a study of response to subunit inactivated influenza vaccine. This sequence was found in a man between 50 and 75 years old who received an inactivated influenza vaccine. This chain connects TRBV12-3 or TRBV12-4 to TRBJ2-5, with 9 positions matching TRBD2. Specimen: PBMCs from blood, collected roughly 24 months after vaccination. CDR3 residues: CASSWVAGALHF. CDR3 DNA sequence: TGTGCCAGCAGTTGGGTAGCGGGGGCGCTTCACTTC.